This T cell receptor beta chain was found in a study of vaccination and CD4 T cells after COVID-19. Sequencing of cultured CD4+ T cell DNA used the Oncomine TCR Beta short-read assay. It was from cultured CD4+ T cells that genomic DNA was extracted. One entry per CDR3 protein results from TCRdb running MiXCR on the PCR reads. This table has around 13,000 distinct CDR3 sequences, about 25% appearing once. Treatment: approximately 9-day PBMC culture with coronavirus spike peptide pools or control peptides (ViraFEST assay). The germline V gene has CDR1 KGHDR and CDR2 SFDVKD. This CDR3 region has 14 residues. Study-wide findings and caveats: Median SARS-CoV-2-reactive clonotype numbers went up from roughly 21 to 40, but not significantly.

As to this clonotype: Its antigen is still unknown. One end of the junction does not line up with germline, which may come from a read error.

V and J are TRBV24-1 and TRBJ1-2; D is possibly TRBD1 (6 bases). Material: CD4+ T cells from blood, cultured in vitro. The sequence was collected from a human donor who had recovered from COVID-19. CDR3 sequence: CAASDEQGAYGYTF. The CDR3 DNA follows: TGTGCCGCCAGTGACGAACAGGGAGCCTATGGCTACACCTTC.